Listed below are T cell receptor beta chains from one sample, sequenced in a study of low-dose radiotherapy and immunotherapy resistance in tumors. MiXCR was run by TCRdb on the reads, yielding one entry per CDR3 protein. The sample lists about 100,000 distinct CDR3 sequences, around 21% occurring once. Sequences were derived from PBMCs, sampled after low-dose radiotherapy plus immunotherapy. Source of these receptors: a male donor with prostate cancer. Both conserved end residues are part of each CDR3. The order of the fields is V gene, CDR3 length, D gene, clone size, J gene, CDR3 DNA, CDR3 protein. A D gene is named only where the DNA matches it firmly. The size entry is marked missing in some rows and otherwise reads once, few, many or a size class.

V: TRBV7-6
length: 16
D: TRBD2
size: many
J: TRBJ2-2
DNA: TGTGCCAGCAGCTCTTCCGGGACTAGCGAAACCGGGGAGCTGTTTTTT
CDR3: CASSSSGTSETGELFF

V: TRBV12-3/TRBV12-4
length: 12
D: -
size: many
J: TRBJ2-7
DNA: TGTGCCAGCAGCTTGGATTCCTACGAGCAGTACTTC
CDR3: CASSLDSYEQYF

V: TRBV3-1
length: 13
D: TRBD2
size: many
J: TRBJ2-2
DNA: TGTGCCAGCAGCCGACTAGCAACCGGGGAGCTGTTTTTT
CDR3: CASSRLATGELFF

V: TRBV19
length: 12
D: -
size: -
J: TRBJ1-6
DNA: TGTGCCAGTAGTACCAGAAATTCACCCCTCCACTTT
CDR3: CASSTRNSPLHF

V: TRBV6-4
length: 24
D: TRBD2
size: -
J: TRBJ2-1
DNA: TGTGCCAGCAGGACGAGGATCAGAACCCTCCAGCGGGAGATAGGGATAGGCCCCTACAATGAGCAGTTCTTC
CDR3: CASRTRIRTLQREIGIGPYNEQFF

V: TRBV5-8
length: 15
D: -
size: once
J: TRBJ2-1
DNA: TGTGCCAGCAGCTGGAGGCCCGGCCGGGGCGATGAGCAGTTCTTC
CDR3: CASSWRPGRGDEQFF

V: TRBV20-1
length: 14
D: -
size: -
J: TRBJ2-5
DNA: TGCAGTTCAAAGAGGCCGCCGGAGAAAGAGACCCAGTACTTC
CDR3: CSSKRPPEKETQYF

V: TRBV29-1
length: 16
D: TRBD2
size: few
J: TRBJ2-6
DNA: TGCAGCGTTGAACCCCCGGGGGGGAGTGGGGCCAACGTCCTGACTTTC
CDR3: CSVEPPGGSGANVLTF

V: TRBV20-1
length: 18
D: TRBD1
size: -
J: TRBJ2-3
DNA: TGCAGTGCCCGCGCAGGACAGGGGGCAGGTTGGGGCACAGATACGCAGTATTTT
CDR3: CSARAGQGAGWGTDTQYF

V: TRBV13
length: 15
D: TRBD2
size: many
J: TRBJ2-7
DNA: TGTGCCAGCAGTTCGACCGGGACTAGCGGGTACGAGCAGTACTTC
CDR3: CASSSTGTSGYEQYF

V: TRBV30
length: 13
D: -
size: many
J: TRBJ1-2
DNA: TGTGCCTGGAGCGTCGGGACTCATAATGGCTACACCTTC
CDR3: CAWSVGTHNGYTF

V: TRBV2
length: 16
D: TRBD1
size: -
J: TRBJ1-6
DNA: TGTGCCAGCAGTGACAGACAGGGTCTTTATAATTCACCCCTCCACTTT
CDR3: CASSDRQGLYNSPLHF

V: TRBV18
length: 14
D: -
size: -
J: TRBJ1-1
DNA: TGTGCCAGCTCACCCCAGGGATTGAACACTGAAGCTTTCTTT
CDR3: CASSPQGLNTEAFF

V: TRBV10-3
length: 13
D: -
size: -
J: TRBJ2-3
DNA: TGTGCCATCAGGAAGCCTAGCACAGATACGCAGTATTTT
CDR3: CAIRKPSTDTQYF

V: TRBV12-3/TRBV12-4
length: 14
D: -
size: many
J: TRBJ1-4
DNA: TGTGCCAGCAGTTTCTCAGGAGGGGATGAAAAACTGTTTTTT
CDR3: CASSFSGGDEKLFF

V: TRBV2
length: 15
D: -
size: many
J: TRBJ2-1
DNA: TGTGCCAGCACGGTCTGGGGAGCCCCTGGGAATGAGCAGTTCTTC
CDR3: CASTVWGAPGNEQFF

V: TRBV14
length: 13
D: -
size: -
J: TRBJ2-1
DNA: TGTGCCAGCAGCCAAACGTTGGGCAATGAGCAGTTCTTC
CDR3: CASSQTLGNEQFF

V: TRBV12-3/TRBV12-4
length: 15
D: -
size: many
J: TRBJ2-5
DNA: TGTGCCAGCAGTTTAGCGTTATACCCTGAAGAGACCCAGTACTTC
CDR3: CASSLALYPEETQYF

V: TRBV13
length: 12
D: TRBD2
size: many
J: TRBJ2-3
DNA: TGTGCCAGCAGCTTAATGGGGGGGGCGCAGTATTTT
CDR3: CASSLMGGAQYF

V: TRBV2
length: 13
D: -
size: many
J: TRBJ2-7
DNA: TGTGCCAGCAGCCCAGACCGCTCCTACGAGCAGTACTTC
CDR3: CASSPDRSYEQYF

V: TRBV6-1
length: 16
D: TRBD2
size: many
J: TRBJ2-7
DNA: TGTGCCAGCAGTGAACCGGGACTAGCGGGGACGTACGAGCAGTACTTC
CDR3: CASSEPGLAGTYEQYF

V: TRBV15
length: 16
D: -
size: many
J: TRBJ1-4
DNA: TGTGCCACCAGCAGAGACAGGGCTAGCTCTAATGAAAAACTGTTTTTT
CDR3: CATSRDRASSNEKLFF

V: TRBV20-1
length: 14
D: TRBD1
size: many
J: TRBJ2-1
DNA: TGCAGTGCCAACCGGGACAGGGCACGGGGCGAGCAGTTCTTC
CDR3: CSANRDRARGEQFF

V: TRBV2
length: 13
D: TRBD1
size: many
J: TRBJ2-7
DNA: TGTGCCAGCGGACAGGGCGTCAACTACGAGCAGTACTTC
CDR3: CASGQGVNYEQYF

V: TRBV18
length: 14
D: -
size: many
J: TRBJ2-7
DNA: TGTGCCAGCTCACCTGCAGAGGGTCCCTACGAGCAGTACTTC
CDR3: CASSPAEGPYEQYF

V: TRBV5-1
length: 15
D: -
size: many
J: TRBJ1-1
DNA: TGCGCCAGCAGCTTGGCCCTCGGGCCGAACACTGAAGCTTTCTTT
CDR3: CASSLALGPNTEAFF